The next 14 T cell receptor beta chains were all read from a single sample in a study of Ad26.COV2.S vaccination and SARS-CoV-2 variants. As for treatment: roughly 18 received Ad26.COV2.S at low or high dose, single or two shots; several received placebo; per-sample allocation not given. Following the first vaccine or placebo injection, samples were taken on day 63. Method: immunoSEQ multiplex PCR; TCRdb's copy keeps in-frame clones and lacks some. The sample contains more than 300,000 clones, more than 70% of which appear only once. Sequencing used peripheral blood, obtained in a trial of Ad26.COV2.S vaccine versus placebo. The receptors derive from a person aged 18 to 65 who received the Ad26.COV2.S COVID-19 vaccine or a placebo.

The chain uses TRBV19 and TRBJ1-1, with D tentatively TRBD1 (6 bases). This CDR3 contains 15 residues. Trimming removed 10 bases at V and 1 base at J, with 19 bases between. The germline V gene encodes CDR1 LNHDA and CDR2 SQIVND (reference sequence). Written as DNA, the CDR3 is TGTGCCACCTCCCGGGGGCCACACGGGAACACTGAAGCTTTCTTT. Its translation is CATSRGPHGNTEAFF.

The chain couples TRBV6-6 to TRBJ1-4; 7 bases are a match to TRBD1. The CDR3 consists of 16 residues. V was pared by 0 bases and J by 3 bases, with 4 bases of the junction left unmatched. CDR1 is MNHNY and CDR2 is SVGAGI in the germline V gene (reference sequence). CDR3 DNA: TGTGCCAGCAGTTACTCCTTGACAGGGCCTAATGAAAAACTGTTTTTT. This gives the protein CASSYSLTGPNEKLFF.

This clone was seen more than once but under ten times. The chain carries TRBV3-1 (or the pseudogene TRBV3-2) and TRBJ1-1; no definite D call. Per the germline V gene, CDR1 is LGHDT and CDR2 is YNNKEL (reference sequence). The CDR3 has 14 residues. Trimming removed 0 bases from V and 4 bases from J, with 9 bases in between. The CDR3 sequence is CASSQDTQVTEAFF. The CDR3 DNA is TGTGCCAGCAGCCAAGATACCCAGGTCACTGAAGCTTTCTTT.

V and J are TRBV19 and TRBJ1-4; tentatively, D is TRBD1 (5 bases). The CDR3 has 13 amino acids. V lost 7 bases, J lost 10 bases, and 16 bases lay in between. Per germline, CDR1 LNHDA and CDR2 SQIVND (reference sequence). The CDR3 DNA is TGTGCCAGTAACTCCGGGGGTGCGAGAAAACTGTTTTTT. Translated: CASNSGGARKLFF.

Notes on this clone: This sample includes further DNA sequences coding for the same CDR3. The chain is built from TRBV20-1 and TRBJ1-5; tentatively, D is TRBD1 (5 bases). CDR1 is DFQATT and CDR2 is SNEGSKA in the germline V gene (reference sequence). This CDR3 region has 12 residues. Trimming removed 6 bases from V and 4 bases from J, with 10 bases in between. The CDR3 here is CSASGGNQPQHF. The CDR3 coding sequence is TGCAGTGCCAGTGGGGGGAATCAGCCCCAGCATTTT.

The rearrangement uses TRBV9 and TRBJ2-2, with D maybe TRBD1 (5 bases). This CDR3 is 15 amino acids long. The germline V and J ends were trimmed by 3 bases and 1 base, with 10 bases remaining between them. Germline V lookup: CDR1 SGDLS, CDR2 YYNGEE. CDR3 sequence: CASSERGQNTGELFF. For the CDR3, the DNA is TGTGCCAGCAGCGAGCGTGGACAGAACACCGGGGAGCTGTTTTTT.

The sample holds one count of this clone. The V gene is TRBV6-5, the J gene TRBJ1-6; no clear D gene. V was clipped by 6 bases and J by 0 bases, with 9 bases between them. The CDR3 contains 15 residues. Looked up from germline, CDR1 is MNHEY and CDR2 is SVGAGI. In DNA form, the CDR3 reads TGTGCCAGCAGGGAGGCCCGCTCCTATAATTCACCCCTCCACTTT. It codes for CASREARSYNSPLHF.

This chain uses TRBV7-2 with TRBJ1-6; 9 bases align to TRBD1. Germline V lookup: CDR1 SGHTA, CDR2 FQGNSA. J was trimmed by 8 bases and V by 4 bases; bases with no gene match: 6. The CDR3 is made up of 15 amino acids. The CDR3 spells CASSSDRGRHSPLHF. DNA for the CDR3: TGTGCCAGCAGCTCGGACAGGGGCCGACATTCACCCCTCCACTTT.

The chain recombines TRBV4-1 with TRBJ2-7; D is possibly TRBD1 (5 bases). The CDR3 runs to 16 residues. Germline loops: CDR1 MGHRA, CDR2 YSYEKL. V lost 4 bases to trimming and J lost 2 bases, with 18 bases between them. CDR3 in DNA: TGCGCCAGCAGCCTTCTCAACCTAGACAGAGCCTACGAGCAGTACTTC. It yields the protein CASSLLNLDRAYEQYF.

V is TRBV2 and J is TRBJ1-5, with a possible D match to TRBD1 (5 bases). The germline V and J ends were trimmed by 8 bases and 5 bases, with 16 bases remaining between them. The length of the CDR3 is 14 residues. Germline V CDR1 and CDR2: SNHLY, FYNNEI. The CDR3: CASGGGDRDQPQHF. As DNA, the CDR3 is TGTGCCAGCGGTGGTGGGGACCGAGATCAGCCCCAGCATTTT.

V and J are TRBV14 and TRBJ1-1; TRBD1 aligns across 11 bases. Germline V CDR1 and CDR2: SGHDN, FVKESK. The CDR3 extends over 13 amino acids. The junction had 8 bases not matched to a gene; V was cut back by 4 bases and J by 13 bases. This CDR3 reads CASSPGQGARVFF. The DNA of the CDR3 is TGTGCCAGCAGCCCCGGACAGGGGGCTAGAGTTTTCTTT.

The chain uses TRBV7-2 and TRBJ1-1, with a weak D call TRBD1 (6 bases). The CDR3 is made up of 15 amino acids. V lost 4 bases and J 4 bases, leaving 16 bases between the germline ends. CDR1 and CDR2 (germline): SGHTA, FQGNSA. As DNA, the CDR3 is TGTGCCAGCAGCTCCAGGGGTCAGGGGTCCACTGAAGCTTTCTTT. Protein: CASSSRGQGSTEAFF.

The chain's CDR3 is CASSNRGNEKLFF. The DNA of the CDR3 is TGTGCCAGCAGCAATCGAGGAAATGAAAAACTGTTTTTT. The V gene is TRBV5-4, the J gene TRBJ1-4; D remains unclear. CDR1 and CDR2 from the germline V gene are SGHNT and YYREEE (reference sequence). This CDR3 comprises 13 residues. Trimming removed 4 bases at V and 5 bases at J, with 9 bases between.

This chain connects TRBV5-4 to TRBJ2-7; tentative D call: TRBD1 (5 bases). Trimming removed 4 bases at V and 5 bases at J, with 16 bases between. The CDR3 spans 14 residues. Germline CDR1 and CDR2: SGHNT and YYREEE (reference sequence). The CDR3 nucleotides are TGTGCCAGCAGCCCACGCCAGGGTCGAAACGAGCAGTACTTC. This gives the protein CASSPRQGRNEQYF.